These 7 T cell receptor beta chains came from one sample sequenced in a study of OX40 agonist ivuxolimab in advanced cancers. Libraries were prepared by immunoSEQ multiplex PCR; TCRdb keeps only in-frame clonotypes and omits some of them. The sample lists tens of thousands of clones, about 90% occurring once. This specimen was CD4+ or CD8+ T cells sorted from blood, taken in a trial of the OX40 agonist ivuxolimab. These receptors all come from an adult with an advanced solid tumor such as melanoma, head and neck, liver or kidney cancer.

This chain's CDR3 is CASSSWTGNEKLFF. The DNA for the CDR3 is TGTGCCAGCAGTTCCTGGACAGGGAATGAAAAACTGTTTTTT. The chain has TRBV28 and TRBJ1-4, with TRBD1 matching over 8 bases. The germline V gene has CDR1 MDHEN and CDR2 SYDVKM. Trimming at V came to 4 bases and at J to 5 bases, leaving 3 bases not matched to a gene. CDR3 length equals 14 residues.

The genes are TRBV10-2 and TRBJ2-3; tentative D call: TRBD2 (6 bases). The germline CDR1 and CDR2 sequences are WSHSY and SAAADI. Trimming pared 7 bases from V and 4 bases from J, leaving 9 bases between. The length of the CDR3 is 12 residues. CDR3: CASTSGADTQYF. For the CDR3, the DNA is TGCGCCAGCACGTCGGGAGCAGATACGCAGTATTTT.

The gene calls are TRBV5-4 and TRBJ1-3, with 11 nucleotides matching TRBD1. Germline CDR1 SGHNT, CDR2 YYREEE (reference sequence). The length of the CDR3 is 18 residues. J gave up 0 bases and V 0 bases, and 5 bases lay outside the gene matches. The CDR3 reads CASSLGSGTGGSGNTIYF. The CDR3 coding sequence is TGTGCCAGCAGCTTGGGGAGTGGGACAGGGGGCTCTGGAAACACCATATATTTT.

Only a few counts were recorded for this clone. J is TRBJ1-2 and V is TRBV5-6; possibly TRBD1 for D (5 bases). Germline V gene data show CDR1 as SGHDT and CDR2 as YYEEEE. This CDR3 is built from 14 residues. V lost 4 bases to trimming and J lost 5 bases, with 15 bases between them. CDR3 nucleotide sequence: TGTGCCAGCAGCACCTCCGGGGCCGGTTATGGCTACACCTTC. This codes for CASSTSGAGYGYTF.

The chain links TRBV28 to TRBJ2-5, with D tentatively TRBD1 (6 bases). V was clipped by 8 bases and J by 3 bases, with 10 bases between them. There are 12 residues in the CDR3. CDR1 and CDR2 (germline): MDHEN, SYDVKM. Written as DNA, the CDR3 is TGTGCCAGCCGGACAGTTGAAGAGACCCAGTACTTC. Its protein is CASRTVEETQYF.

This clone was recorded only once. The chain carries TRBV11-3 and TRBJ1-1; unclear D gene. V shed 1 base and J shed 4 bases, with 7 bases lying between them. CDR3 size: 13 residues. In germline, CDR1 is SGHNT, CDR2 YENEEA. CDR3 protein: CASSLVSVTEAFF. The CDR3 DNA reads as TGTGCCAGCAGCTTAGTGTCGGTCACTGAAGCTTTCTTT. Using reference TRBV11-3 and TRBJ1-1 for the parts outside the CDR3, the full variable domain is EAGVVQSPRYKIIEKKQPVAFWCNPISGHNTLYWYLQNLGQGPELLIRYENEEAVDDSQLPKDRFSAERLKGVDSTLKIQPAELGDSAVYLCASSLVSVTEAFFGQGTRLTVV.

This clone appeared once. The J gene is TRBJ1-1, the V gene TRBV28; 7 bases agree with TRBD1. Germline-derived CDR1 and CDR2 are MDHEN and SYDVKM. The CDR3 has 15 residues. J gave up 5 bases and V 4 bases, and 10 bases lay outside the gene matches. The CDR3 region has the DNA TGTGCCAGCAGTTCTAACAGGGGAATACGAACTGAAGCTTTCTTT. It codes for CASSSNRGIRTEAFF. The full variable domain, rest sourced from reference TRBV28 and TRBJ1-1, is DVKVTQSSRYLVKRTGEKVFLECVQDMDHENMFWYRQDPGLGLRLIYFSYDVKMKEKGDIPEGYSVSREKKERFSLILESASTNQTSMYLCASSSNRGIRTEAFFGQGTRLTVV.